The 9 T cell receptor beta chains below come from one sample, sequenced in a study of cytomegalovirus exposure and HLA in healthy donors. The PCR employed 60 Vbeta primers together with 13 Jbeta primers. Some clones are missing from TCRdb's copy, which holds only in-frame ones; the method was immunoSEQ multiplex PCR. The sample consists of about 80,000 clones, 65% to 85% of them appearing once. Material: PBMCs. The source of these receptors is a man in his fifties in good health and CMV-seronegative.

The CDR3 loop is CASSYSRQGVYGYTF. Here the CDR3 DNA reads TGTGCCAGCAGTTACTCCCGACAGGGGGTCTATGGCTACACCTTC. The V call is TRBV6-5, the J call TRBJ1-2, with 9 bases aligning to TRBD1. V dropped 0 bases and J dropped 4; count of bases not matched to a gene: 3. This CDR3 has 15 amino acids. Looked up from germline, CDR1 is MNHEY and CDR2 is SVGAGI.

The gene calls are TRBV2 and TRBJ2-1; D is perhaps TRBD2 (5 bases). This CDR3 region has 12 residues. Germline V lookup: CDR1 SNHLY, CDR2 FYNNEI. Trimming left V 7 bases short and J 9 bases short, with 13 bases between. This CDR3 reads CASNRGLAEQFF. CDR3 DNA sequence: TGTGCCAGCAACCGAGGGTTAGCTGAGCAGTTCTTC.

The count of this clone is one. V usage is TRBV4-2 and J usage is TRBJ2-3; TRBD2 matches 9 bases. The V and J ends lost 0 bases and 5 bases, in that order; junction bases with no gene match: 12. Germline values: CDR1 LGHNA, CDR2 YNFKEQ. The CDR3 runs to 18 residues. As DNA, the CDR3 is TGTGCCAGCAGCCAAGAGGCATTTGCGGCGGGGGGGTTAGATACGCAGTATTTT. This codes for CASSQEAFAAGGLDTQYF.

This chain uses TRBV4-3 with TRBJ2-7; a weak D match, TRBD1 (6 bases). From germline, CDR1 is LGHNA and CDR2 YSLEER. The CDR3 runs 15 residues. V lost 1 base to trimming and J lost 2 bases, with 12 bases between them. The CDR3 coding sequence is TGCGCCAGCAGCCAAGGGGGGCGGTCAGCCTACGAGCAGTACTTC. Protein product: CASSQGGRSAYEQYF.

This chain uses TRBV5-1 with TRBJ2-5; 7 nucleotides agree with TRBD1. The CDR3 runs to 17 residues. Germline V gives CDR1 SGHRS, CDR2 YFSETQ. With 0 bases clipped from V and 1 base from J, the junction kept 9 bases outside the gene matches. CDR3 loop: CASSLDAGTATQETQYF. The CDR3 DNA follows: TGCGCCAGCAGCTTGGATGCCGGGACAGCAACCCAAGAGACCCAGTACTTC. The whole variable domain, filled in from reference TRBV5-1 and TRBJ2-5, reads KAGVTQTPRYLIKTRGQQVTLSCSPISGHRSVSWYQQTPGQGLQFLFEYFSETQRNKGNFPGRFSGRQFSNSRSEMNVSTLELGDSALYLCASSLDAGTATQETQYFGPGTRLLVL.

About this clone itself: Germline and junction disagree at one end, which may indicate a read error. CDR3 bases: TGTTCCAGCAGCTTATCAGGGGGCGAGACTGAAGCTTTCTTT. This sequence encodes CSSSLSGGETEAFF. The J gene is TRBJ1-1, the V gene TRBV7-9; 8 bases are a match to TRBD1. CDR1 and CDR2 from the germline V gene are SEHNR and FQNEAQ (reference sequence). The CDR3 is 14 residues long.

The V gene is TRBV19, the J gene TRBJ2-2; 8 positions agree with TRBD2. Looked up from germline, CDR1 is LNHDA and CDR2 is SQIVND (reference sequence). Unmatched junction bases numbered 2, after V lost 3 bases and J lost 5 bases. CDR3 length: 14 amino acids. This CDR3 is CASSIPSGTGELFF. For the CDR3, the DNA is TGTGCCAGTAGTATTCCTAGCGGGACCGGGGAGCTGTTTTTT.

This clone was seen just once. The genes are TRBV19 and TRBJ1-2; 8 bases agree with TRBD1. Per germline, CDR1 LNHDA and CDR2 SQIVND (reference sequence). V gave up 9 bases and J gave up 4 bases; unmatched junction bases: 7. This CDR3 region has 13 residues. CDR3 sequence: CASRDRGPYGYTF. DNA for the CDR3: TGTGCCAGCCGAGACAGGGGCCCCTATGGCTACACCTTC.

The chain combines TRBV18 with TRBJ1-1; a weak D match, TRBD1 (6 bases). The CDR3 contains 16 residues. Per germline, CDR1 KGHSH and CDR2 LQKENI. V lost 2 bases to trimming and J lost 3 bases, with 16 bases between them. The CDR3 region has the DNA TGTGCCAGCTCACCAAGGGAGGGGACACCCGACACTGAAGCTTTCTTT. It is translated as CASSPREGTPDTEAFF. The full variable domain, rest sourced from reference TRBV18 and TRBJ1-1, is NAGVMQNPRHLVRRRGQEARLRCSPMKGHSHVYWYRQLPEEGLKFMVYLQKENIIDESGMPKERFSAEFPKEGPSILRIQQVVRGDSAAYFCASSPREGTPDTEAFFGQGTRLTVV.